These T cell receptor beta chains were read from a single sample in a study of human T cells and chemical hapten exposure. Via MiXCR, TCRdb re-called the RACE reads, giving one row per CDR3 protein. The repertoire consists of fewer than 400,000 distinct CDR3 sequences, with roughly 6.9% occurring once and the leading ten covering around 8.2%. The sequenced sample was whole blood, obtained in connection with sensitization to the hapten diphenylcyclopropenone (DPC). Receptors originate from a woman in her late teens or twenties with alopecia areata. Some clones in this sample may be carry-over from other donors' samples. CDR3s include the opening cysteine and the closing phenylalanine or tryptophan. D genes are given only for firm matches. Some rows have no size entry. The others give once, few or many, or a class for an expanded clone.

d_call	v_call	clone_size	j_call	cdr3_aa	cdr3_nt
NA	TRBV6-5	few	TRBJ2-7	CASSYSYDRAYEQYF	TGTGCCAGCAGTTACTCGTACGACCGAGCCTACGAGCAGTACTTC
NA	TRBV12-3/TRBV12-4	NA	TRBJ2-2	CASSLAENTGELFF	TGTGCCAGCAGTTTAGCGGAGAACACCGGGGAGCTGTTTTTT
TRBD2	TRBV18	NA	TRBJ2-7	CASSPLASGGPSSYEQYF	TGTGCCAGCTCACCACTTGCTAGCGGGGGGCCTAGCTCCTACGAGCAGTACTTC
NA	TRBV7-9	many	TRBJ2-3	CASSLRQTSPDTQYF	TGTGCCAGCAGCTTAAGACAGACGTCCCCAGATACGCAGTATTTT
NA	TRBV20-1	many	TRBJ1-4	CSARDLLTFWGQGNEKLFF	TGCAGTGCTAGAGACCTATTGACATTCTGGGGGCAGGGTAATGAAAAACTGTTTTTT
NA	TRBV19	NA	TRBJ2-7	CASSEQGAEQYF	TGTGCCAGTAGTGAACAGGGTGCAGAGCAGTACTTC
NA	TRBV12-3/TRBV12-4	many	TRBJ2-1	CASRAPRNEQFF	TGTGCCAGCAGGGCCCCGAGGAATGAGCAGTTCTTC
NA	TRBV7-2	few	TRBJ2-2	CASSSTRPTGELFF	TGTGCCAGCAGCTCCACTAGACCTACCGGAGAGCTGTTTTTT
NA	TRBV28	many	TRBJ1-1	CASSTTRLGMDTEAFF	TGTGCCAGCAGTACTACAAGGCTGGGGATGGACACTGAAGCTTTCTTT
TRBD1	TRBV6-5	few	TRBJ1-2	CASSYWPRQGGLDYGYTF	TGTGCCAGCAGTTACTGGCCCCGACAGGGCGGTTTGGACTATGGCTACACCTTC